This T cell receptor (beta chain) emerged from a study of early T cells in non-severe SARS-CoV-2 infection. Whole-study context: Alpha and beta chains were unpaired, from unsorted whole-blood bulk RNA. Whole-study findings and limits: Clonotype matching in VDJdb favored anti-spike CD8 responses and did not capture private and CD4 specificities.

Individual cDNA molecules each received unique molecular identifiers attached to them. TCRdb reprocessed the 5' RACE reads with MiXCR, giving one entry per CDR3 protein. The top ten clones hold around 14% of a sample with approximately 46,000 distinct CDR3 sequences, roughly 9.3% of them seen once. Only a few counts were recorded for this clonotype. Its antigen remains unknown. This CDR3 has 13 amino acids. CDR1 is MNHEY, CDR2 SVGEGT, per germline. Trimming took 6 bases from V and 8 from J; bases not matched to a gene: 9. Sequenced: whole blood. The clonotype originates from an adult who was a healthcare worker with PCR-confirmed SARS-CoV-2 infection or an uninfected control (not recorded which). The chain joins TRBV6-2 or TRBV6-3 to TRBJ1-2; TRBD1 aligns across 7 bases. CDR3 sequence: CASRPGQTSGYTF. The CDR3 coding sequence is TGTGCCAGCAGGCCGGGACAGACGAGCGGCTACACCTTC.